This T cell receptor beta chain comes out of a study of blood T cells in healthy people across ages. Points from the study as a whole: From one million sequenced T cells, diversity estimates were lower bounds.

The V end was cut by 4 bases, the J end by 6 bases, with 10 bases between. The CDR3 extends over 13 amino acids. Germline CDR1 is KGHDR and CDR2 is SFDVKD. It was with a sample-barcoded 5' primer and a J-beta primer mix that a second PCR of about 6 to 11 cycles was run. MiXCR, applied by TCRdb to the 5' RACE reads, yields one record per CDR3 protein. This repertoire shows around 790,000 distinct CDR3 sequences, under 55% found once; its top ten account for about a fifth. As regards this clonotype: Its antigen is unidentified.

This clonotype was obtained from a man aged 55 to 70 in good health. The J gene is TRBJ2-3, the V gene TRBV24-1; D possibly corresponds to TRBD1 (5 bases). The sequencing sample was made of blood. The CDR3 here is CATSDRARDTQYF. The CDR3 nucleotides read TGTGCCACCAGTGACAGGGCCCGGGATACGCAGTATTTT.